Below, 24 T cell receptor beta chains from the same sample are listed, as sequenced in a study of hypomethylating agent response in myelodysplastic syndrome. Sequencing was performed with immunoSEQ multiplex PCR; in TCRdb, only in-frame clones are kept and a portion is missing. This table holds 6,000 or so clones, around four fifths found once. Material: bone marrow, obtained before or after starting hypomethylating agent treatment for myelodysplastic syndrome (not recorded which). The receptors originated from a human donor with myelodysplastic syndrome.

The genes are TRBV6-6 and TRBJ1-3; weak D call: TRBD1 (5 bases). Per germline, CDR1 MNHNY and CDR2 SVGAGI (reference sequence). The CDR3 totals 14 residues. V gave up 6 bases and J gave up 2 bases, with 11 bases separating them. CDR3 residues: CASSPGGPGNTIYF. The CDR3, as DNA: TGTGCCAGCAGCCCCGGGGGTCCTGGAAACACCATATATTTT.

The rearrangement uses TRBV6-1 and TRBJ1-2; D gene unclear. CDR3 length equals 13 residues. The V end lost 2 bases, the J end lost 0 bases, and 4 bases lay between the germline ends. CDR1 is MNHNS and CDR2 is SASEGT in the germline V gene. In DNA form, the CDR3 reads TGTGCCAGCAGTGAACAGGCTAACTATGGCTACACCTTC. Residues: CASSEQANYGYTF.

The chain is built from TRBV9 and TRBJ2-7; no clear D gene. Trimming took 1 base from V and 0 from J, leaving 8 bases between them. CDR3 length: 14 residues. The germline V gene has CDR1 SGDLS and CDR2 YYNGEE. The CDR3 DNA follows: TGTGCCAGCAGCGTATCTCTGTCCTCCTACGAGCAGTACTTC. Translated: CASSVSLSSYEQYF.

The chain employs TRBV30 and TRBJ2-1; 13 nucleotides line up with TRBD2. Germline assignment: CDR1 GTSNPN and CDR2 SVGIG (reference sequence). The V segment lost 1 base and the J segment 6 bases; nucleotides outside the gene matches: 6. This CDR3 has 16 amino acids. CDR3 in amino acids: CAWSGDGTSGINEQFF. In nucleotides, the CDR3 is TGTGCCTGGAGTGGGGACGGGACTAGCGGGATCAATGAGCAGTTCTTC.

This chain links TRBV21-1 with TRBJ1-2; TRBD1 reflects the table's D call only, with no check against the DNA. TRBV21-1 is a listed pseudogene. CDR3 length: 16 residues. The chain's CDR3 is CASSKLLTDPNYGYTF. CDR3 nucleotide sequence: TGTGCCAGCAGCAAACTACTGACAGATCCTAACTATGGCTACACCTTC.

V gene TRBV4-2 combines with J gene TRBJ2-7; unclear D gene. In germline, CDR1 is LGHNA, CDR2 YNFKEQ. The CDR3 runs 11 residues. V was trimmed by 3 bases and J by 5 bases, leaving 5 bases between them. The CDR3 DNA reads as TGTGCCAGCAGCCAGGGGAACGAGCAGTACTTC. Residues: CASSQGNEQYF.

The chain uses TRBV11-3 and TRBJ2-1; no definite D call. The CDR3 is 15 residues long. CDR1 and CDR2 (germline): SGHNT, YENEEA. Trimming left V 0 bases short and J 4 bases short, with 10 bases between. CDR3 loop: CASSLDPATYNEQFF. CDR3 nucleotide sequence: TGTGCCAGCAGCTTAGATCCGGCTACTTACAATGAGCAGTTCTTC.

This chain uses TRBV9 with TRBJ2-5, with D hard to call. The CDR3 is made up of 14 amino acids. Between the trimmed V and J ends, which lost 0 bases and 11 bases, there was a span of 17 bases. The germline gives CDR1 SGDLS, CDR2 YYNGEE. The CDR3 DNA follows: TGTGCCAGCAGCGTAGAACCCCTCGAGAGTATACAGTACTTC. Protein product: CASSVEPLESIQYF.

The chain links TRBV2 to TRBJ2-7; D gene uncertain. From germline, CDR1 is SNHLY and CDR2 FYNNEI. V shed 7 bases and J shed 5 bases, with 12 bases lying between them. This CDR3 is built from 12 residues. The CDR3: CASNLQSHEQYF. In DNA, the CDR3 is TGTGCCAGCAATCTACAGTCACACGAGCAGTACTTC.

The chain has TRBV7-2 and TRBJ1-2, with TRBD1 identical over 8 bases. After removal of 4 bases from V and 6 bases from J, the junction contained 7 bases not matched to a gene. Germline V CDR1 and CDR2: SGHTA, FQGNSA. The CDR3 loop spans 14 amino acids. CDR3 bases: TGTGCCAGCAGCTCCCAGACAGGGGTGGATGGCTACACCTTC. Translating gives CASSSQTGVDGYTF.

The chain uses TRBV11-2 and TRBJ2-5, with 8 bases that match TRBD1. This CDR3 spans 15 amino acids. Trimming at V came to 3 bases and at J to 5 bases, leaving 8 bases not matched to a gene. Germline V lookup: CDR1 SGHAT, CDR2 FQNNGV. CDR3 bases: TGTGCCAGCAGCTTTCCCAGGGGGCGAGGGGAGACCCAGTACTTC. Protein sequence: CASSFPRGRGETQYF.

The chain is built from TRBV19 and TRBJ2-5, with a possible D match to TRBD2 (6 bases). The germline CDR1 and CDR2 sequences are LNHDA and SQIVND (reference sequence). CDR3 length: 15 residues. The germline V and J ends were trimmed by 0 bases and 3 bases, with 11 bases remaining between them. This chain's CDR3 is CASSIDSGGEETQYF. As DNA, the CDR3 is TGTGCCAGTAGTATAGATTCCGGGGGTGAAGAGACCCAGTACTTC.

V gene TRBV27 combines with J gene TRBJ1-4; TRBD1 matches at 8 bases. The ends lost 7 bases at V and 8 bases at J; junction bases unmatched: 9. Germline CDR1 and CDR2: MNHEY and SMNVEV (reference sequence). The CDR3 covers 14 residues. The CDR3 protein is CASNPRGPGEKLFF. For the CDR3, the DNA is TGTGCCAGCAACCCCAGGGGGCCGGGGGAAAAACTGTTTTTT.

This rearrangement joins TRBV6-1 to TRBJ2-2; D may be TRBD1 (6 bases). V lost 6 bases and J 4 bases, leaving 15 bases between the germline ends. Germline CDR1 and CDR2: MNHNS and SASEGT. The CDR3 covers 15 residues. The CDR3 loop is CASRAQGQSTGELFF. The CDR3 DNA follows: TGTGCCAGCAGGGCCCAGGGGCAGAGCACCGGGGAGCTGTTTTTT.

The chain joins TRBV28 to TRBJ1-1; D remains unclear. CDR1 is MDHEN and CDR2 is SYDVKM in the germline V gene. The CDR3 sequence is 13 residues long. Trimming removed 10 bases at V and 0 bases at J, with 12 bases between. The CDR3 here is CATLTPMNTEAFF. The CDR3 DNA sequence: TGTGCCACCCTAACCCCAATGAACACTGAAGCTTTCTTT.

J is TRBJ2-7 and V is TRBV10-1; 11 nucleotides line up with TRBD2. The germline V gene encodes CDR1 WNHNN and CDR2 SYGVQD (reference sequence). The CDR3 totals 15 residues. Unmatched junction bases numbered 11, after V lost 4 bases and J lost 9 bases. The CDR3 protein is CASSAGTSGALGQYF. The CDR3 region has the DNA TGCGCCAGCAGTGCCGGGACTAGCGGCGCTCTTGGGCAGTACTTC.

The chain recombines TRBV6-5 with TRBJ1-1; unclear D gene. CDR3 length: 13 residues. From germline, CDR1 is MNHEY and CDR2 SVGAGI. Trimming shortened V by 6 bases and J by 1 base, and 9 bases separated the two germline ends. DNA for the CDR3: TGTGCCAGCAGGGACCTTAGGAACACTGAAGCTTTCTTT. It codes for CASRDLRNTEAFF.

The rearrangement links TRBV19 to TRBJ1-5, with D perhaps TRBD1 (6 bases). The CDR3 loop spans 15 amino acids. Germline V gene data show CDR1 as LNHDA and CDR2 as SQIVND (reference sequence). V shed 3 bases and J shed 2 bases, with 11 bases lying between them. CDR3 loop: CASSIVRTGNQPQHF. The CDR3 bases are TGTGCCAGTAGTATTGTCAGGACAGGCAATCAGCCCCAGCATTTT.

CDR3 bases: TGTGCCAGCAGCCGTCGGCCCAGGGGCATGAACACTGAAGCTTTCTTT. Translating it yields CASSRRPRGMNTEAFF. The chain employs TRBV7-2 and TRBJ1-1; TRBD1 is a possible D gene (6 bases). Germline CDR1 reads SGHTA; CDR2 reads FQGNSA. Trimming shortened V by 5 bases and J by 0 bases, and 16 bases separated the two germline ends. The CDR3 has 16 amino acids.

The CDR3 region is CASSEGAGVNYGYTF. CDR3 nucleotide sequence: TGTGCCAGCAGCGAAGGAGCAGGGGTTAACTATGGCTACACCTTC. The chain combines TRBV9 with TRBJ1-2; D is possibly TRBD1 (6 bases). Germline CDR1 and CDR2: SGDLS and YYNGEE. CDR3 length: 15 amino acids. Trimming took off 3 bases at V and 1 base at J, with 13 bases between the two ends.

The V and J genes are TRBV5-1 and TRBJ2-2; D remains unclear. This CDR3 has 14 residues. Deletions cut 0 bases from V and 4 bases from J, with 7 bases between. Germline V gene lookup returns CDR1 SGHRS and CDR2 YFSETQ. For the CDR3, the DNA is TGCGCCAGCAGCTTGGATCTGGGCACCGGGGAGCTGTTTTTT. Translation: CASSLDLGTGELFF.

The chain employs TRBV5-4 and TRBJ2-2; D not certain. CDR3 length: 13 residues. V lost 0 bases and J lost 10, with 10 bases in between. Germline CDR1 SGHNT, CDR2 YYREEE (reference sequence). The CDR3 DNA reads TGTGCCAGCAGCTTGGCAGCTGCCGAGGAGCTGTTTTTT. It encodes CASSLAAAEELFF.

This clone occurred a few times. This rearrangement joins TRBV10-2 to TRBJ2-7; the D is unclear. The CDR3 loop spans 15 amino acids. Per germline, CDR1 WSHSY and CDR2 SAAADI. The V gene lost 3 bases and the J gene lost 1 base, with 13 bases spanning the gap. CDR3: CASSDQDYLSYEQYF. The CDR3 nucleotides are TGCGCCAGCAGTGACCAGGATTACCTGTCCTACGAGCAGTACTTC.

This chain links TRBV4-1 with TRBJ2-3, with 12 bases fitting TRBD2. Germline V gene lookup returns CDR1 MGHRA and CDR2 YSYEKL. Losses at the gene ends were 1 base for V and 3 bases for J; bases not matched to a gene: 11. The CDR3 is 19 residues long. CDR3 residues: CASSQVLASGGAVTDTQYF. The CDR3 nucleotides are TGCGCCAGCAGCCAAGTTTTGGCTAGCGGGGGGGCCGTGACAGATACGCAGTATTTT.